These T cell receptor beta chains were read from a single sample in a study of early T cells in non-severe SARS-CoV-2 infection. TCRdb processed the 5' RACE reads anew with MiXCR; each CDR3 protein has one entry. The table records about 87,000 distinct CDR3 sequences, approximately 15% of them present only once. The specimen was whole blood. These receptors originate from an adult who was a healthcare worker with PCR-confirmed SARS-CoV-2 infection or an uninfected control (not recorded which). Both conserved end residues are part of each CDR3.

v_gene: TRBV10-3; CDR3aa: CAISEDLWPYEQYF
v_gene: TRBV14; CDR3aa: CASSQSLDIYTQYF
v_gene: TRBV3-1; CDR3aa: CASSQVALGPQHF
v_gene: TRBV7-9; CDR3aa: CASSLVGSNTRSYEQYF
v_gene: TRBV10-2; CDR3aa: CASHTGDEAFF
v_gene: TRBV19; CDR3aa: CASSIVASGGHEQFF
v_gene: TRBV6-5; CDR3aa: CASRRTDSTDTQYF
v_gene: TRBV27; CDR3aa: CASSVDRANYGYTF
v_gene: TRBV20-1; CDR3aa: CSARSQNTGELFF
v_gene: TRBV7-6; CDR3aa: CASSPIWQKSSYEQYF
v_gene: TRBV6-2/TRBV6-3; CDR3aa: CASSTWKGESNQPQHF